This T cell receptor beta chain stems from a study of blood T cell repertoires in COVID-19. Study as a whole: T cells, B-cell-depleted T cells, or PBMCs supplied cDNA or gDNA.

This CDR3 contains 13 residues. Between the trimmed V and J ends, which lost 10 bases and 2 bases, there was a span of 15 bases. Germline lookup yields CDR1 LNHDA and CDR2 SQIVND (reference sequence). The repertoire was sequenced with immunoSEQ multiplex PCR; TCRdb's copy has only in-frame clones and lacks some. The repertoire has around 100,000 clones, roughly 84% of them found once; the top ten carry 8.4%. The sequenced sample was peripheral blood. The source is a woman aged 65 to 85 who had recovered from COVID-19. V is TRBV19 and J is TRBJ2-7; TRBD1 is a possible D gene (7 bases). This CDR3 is CATRRGPTYEQYF. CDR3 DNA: TGTGCCACCAGGAGGGGGCCCACCTACGAGCAGTACTTC.